This T cell receptor beta chain was recorded in a study of shared clonotypes between healthy human individuals (dated by TCRdb to the early 2020s). Looking at the study overall: The cohort comprised a couple of women and a few men aged 18 to 49 years. To estimate repertoire size and how much clonotypes are shared between individuals, the study performed deep sequencing of blood TCR repertoires from a handful of healthy adults. Different laboratories and diverse techniques were used to prepare libraries and sequence TCR repertoires, to increase sequencing depth and limit assay-specific biases. Between about 0.8 and 9 billion PBMCs per donor were obtained by leukapheresis.

The CDR3 covers 16 residues, taking in both the cysteine and the phenylalanine. Only the CDR3 DNA stays, 48 bases, in frame from base 1. CDR1 and CDR2, looked up from the germline V gene, are SQVTM and ANQGSEA. V gives up 3 bases and J gives up 0 bases, and the segment between their germline ends measures 15 bases. The paper's findings and limits, for the study overall: Pairwise subsampling led to the expectation that sequencing depth would affect the degree of clonotype sharing among donors. The genetic and exposure-history diversity represented was limited by the small number of donors. Sampling was restricted to blood, and TCR repertoires in tissues likely differ from the TCR repertoires found in blood.

TCR CDR3 regions were amplified from genomic DNA by multiplex PCR using the deep immunoSEQ assay. Genomic DNA extracted from each cell subset was distributed evenly over all wells of several immunoSEQ 96-well plates, and each plate served as one replicate. For unsorted PBMC, roughly 270 ng genomic DNA, equal to roughly 32,000 T cell genomes, was loaded into each replicate PCR. Unsorted PBMC genomic DNA was sequenced across ten immunoSEQ deep assay plates. Purified libraries were quantified with a Qubit 3.0 fluorometer, sized on a Bioanalyzer 2100, and re-quantified with the KAPA Library Quantification kit. Each immunoSEQ 96-well plate was sequenced on its own single-read 150-cycle Illumina NextSeq 550 flow cell. Regarding the original processing steps: Because only junctional sequences without quality scores were contained in the immunoSEQ output, filtering matching that applied to full-length reads could not be performed. Sequences were annotated with PyIR, a Python wrapper for IgBLAST v1.9, and V/J genes and CDR3 were assigned using IMGT germline references. Any read was removed if the V/J assignment was weak (E-value above 1e-6), the CDR3 was missing, or the read contained stop codons, out-of-frame junctions, or ambiguous translated residues. V3J clonotypes were defined as sequences sharing the same inferred V gene, J gene, and CDR3 amino acid sequence. To compute the percentage overlap between repertoires, the number of shared unique clonotypes was divided by the size of the smaller repertoire. Repertoire richness was assessed with RTK rarefaction, the Chao1 estimator, and Recon v2.1 estimates of unobserved clonotypes. Here the immuneACCESS table is served through TCRdb, limited to in-frame sequences with V and J called. Missing clones are a known gap in these copies; in checked studies unresolved V genes cover under half, and the rest lacks a known reason. Clone size and V and J calls were adopted from that table, with D and trimming inferred from the DNA. For this sample there are roughly 450,000 clones; 79% appear just once. The top ten clones comprise 13% of the sample.

With regard to this clone: The target of this receptor is not known. Base qualities are not at hand, and no much larger clone is one base apart.

The donors were healthy, HIV-negative adults who had no recently reported acute infections or vaccinations. Every donor was a Caucasian adult living in Nashville, Tennessee, USA. For unsorted samples, about 90 million PBMCs were counted, and genomic DNA was extracted using the QIAamp DNA Blood Mini kit. After blood collection by leukapheresis, PBMCs were isolated using Ficoll-Histopaque density gradient centrifugation and then cryopreserved in the vapor phase of liquid nitrogen. This TCR was recovered from a woman aged 40 to 55 in good health. Some clones in this sample may be carry-over from other donors' samples. What was sequenced was PBMCs. The rearrangement combines TRBV29-1 with TRBJ1-3, with the D segment identity uncertain. The CDR3 reads as follows: CSVDSGLQSSGNTIYF. The nucleotides read TGCAGCGTTGACTCCGGCCTCCAGAGCTCTGGAAACACCATATATTTT.